What follows is one T cell receptor beta chain and its context. This sample was included in a study of blood T cell repertoires in COVID-19. Study in general: The study drew acute and convalescent COVID-19 samples from the United States, Italy and Spain. From T cells, B-cell-depleted T cells, or PBMCs came the material, which was cDNA or gDNA.

Original data processing: Reference gene primer amplification gave estimated nucleated cell counts. Clones were read by immunoSEQ multiplex PCR, and TCRdb kept only the in-frame ones, dropping some. V and J calls and clone size are as listed in that table; D and trimming were resolved from the DNA. Among roughly 150,000 clones listed, 85% to 90% were seen once. Sequencing was done on a sample of peripheral blood. The clonotype originates from a woman aged 40 to 50 with acute or convalescent COVID-19.

CDR3 sequence (DNA): TGTGCCAGCAGCTTAAACTTCGATTCACCCCTCCACTTT. Translation gives CASSLNFDSPLHF. The chain uses TRBV7-2 and TRBJ1-6; D unresolved. CDR1 and CDR2 (germline): SGHTA, FQGNSA. CDR3 size: 13 residues. V was cut by 2 bases and J by 8 bases, with 7 bases left in between.